Listed below are T cell receptor beta chains from one sample, sequenced in a study of CD8+CD57+ T cells in acquired aplastic anemia. TCRdb ran MiXCR on the reads and lists one entry per CDR3 protein. This table has about 180,000 distinct CDR3 sequences, under 50% appearing once. Material: sorted CD4+, CD8+, or CD8+CD57+ T cells (not recorded which) from PBMCs. Source of these receptors: a human donor with aplastic anemia. Each CDR3 is given with its conserved first and last residue. Each record gives: V gene, clone size, D gene, J gene, CDR3 length, CDR3 protein, CDR3 DNA. The D gene is left open where the match is weak. A clone size is listed for some rows: how often the clone was seen (once, few, many), or a class if it is expanded.

TRBV24-1,many,NA,TRBJ2-3,15,CATSDPTKRADTRYF,TGTGCCACCAGTGACCCTACAAAAAGGGCAGATACGCGGTATTTT
TRBV7-6,NA,NA,TRBJ2-5,11,CASSPEETQCF,TGTGCCAGCAGCCCCGAAGAGACCCAGTGCTTC
TRBV5-3,NA,TRBD1,TRBJ1-1,12,CASSLGTGDAFF,TGTGCCAGCAGCCTCGGGACAGGGGACGCTTTCTTT
TRBV19,NA,NA,TRBJ1-2,17,CASSELGTQGGPYGYTF,TGTGCCAGTAGTGAACTCGGGACACAAGGGGGACCTTATGGCTACACCTTC
TRBV19,few,TRBD2,TRBJ2-1,12,CASQFGGGKQFF,TGTGCCAGTCAATTCGGGGGGGGCAAACAGTTCTTC
TRBV11-1,NA,TRBD1,TRBJ1-1,16,CASSLGQGVLGTEAFF,TGTGCCAGCAGCTTAGGACAGGGGGTATTGGGCACTGAAGCTTTCTTT
TRBV2,few,NA,TRBJ1-6,13,CASSGQRNSPLHF,TGTGCCAGTTCGGGCCAGAGAAATTCACCCCTCCACTTT
TRBV6-1,NA,NA,TRBJ2-5,15,CASSNARLNQETQYF,TGTGCCAGCAGCAACGCTCGACTAAACCAAGAGACCCAGTACTTC
TRBV10-1,NA,TRBD2,TRBJ2-1,16,CASSVLAGDLDNEQFF,TGCGCCAGCAGTGTCCTAGCGGGGGACCTTGACAATGAGCAGTTCTTC
TRBV4-3,few,TRBD2,TRBJ2-1,18,CASSQVARAGGPYNEQFF,TGCGCCAGCAGCCAAGTGGCGAGAGCGGGGGGGCCCTACAATGAGCAGTTCTTC
TRBV10-3,NA,NA,TRBJ2-1,13,CAIPGYSYNEQFF,TGTGCCATCCCAGGCTACTCCTACAATGAGCAGTTCTTC
TRBV2,NA,NA,TRBJ2-3,15,CASTGLSTSTDTQYF,TGTGCCAGCACCGGGCTTTCCACAAGCACAGATACGCAGTATTTT
TRBV24-1,NA,TRBD2,TRBJ2-1,17,CASSSIAGTSGNNEQFF,TGTGCCAGCAGTTCTATCGCCGGGACTAGCGGAAACAATGAGCAGTTCTTC
TRBV3-1,many,NA,TRBJ2-5,13,CASTSVGAGTQYF,TGTGCCAGCACCTCCGTTGGGGCCGGGACCCAGTACTTC
TRBV25-1,NA,TRBD1,TRBJ2-5,14,CASSPRGQGITQYF,TGTGCCAGCAGCCCCAGGGGACAGGGGATAACCCAGTACTTC
TRBV2,NA,NA,TRBJ1-2,14,CASSEGRGVYGYTF,TGTGCCAGCAGTGAAGGCAGGGGCGTCTATGGCTACACCTTC
TRBV3-1,many,TRBD2,TRBJ2-7,15,CASSPAAGATNEQYF,TGTGCCAGCAGCCCAGCGGCGGGAGCGACGAACGAGCAGTACTTC
TRBV10-3,many,TRBD2,TRBJ2-2,17,CAISRTSGGTYTGELFF,TGTGCCATCAGCCGGACTAGCGGGGGAACTTACACCGGGGAGCTGTTTTTT
TRBV19,NA,TRBD2,TRBJ2-5,16,CASSLRLAGGLETQYF,TGTGCCAGTAGTTTGAGACTAGCGGGAGGGCTAGAGACCCAGTACTTC
TRBV13,NA,TRBD2,TRBJ2-7,16,CASSLQLAGGPYEQYF,TGTGCCAGCAGCCTTCAACTAGCGGGGGGGCCCTACGAGCAGTACTTC
TRBV5-4,NA,NA,TRBJ1-1,15,CASSLMAGGATEAFF,TGTGCCAGCAGCTTGATGGCGGGGGGAGCCACTGAAGCTTTCTTT
TRBV6-5,once,NA,TRBJ1-5,17,CASSYSRSPGVGQPQHF,TGTGCCAGCAGTTACTCGAGGAGCCCAGGGGTTGGTCAGCCCCAGCATTTT
TRBV7-2,many,NA,TRBJ2-3,14,CASSLIKPSDTQYF,TGTGCCAGCAGCTTAATCAAGCCGTCCGATACGCAGTATTTT
TRBV3-1,many,NA,TRBJ2-2,13,CASSQANTGELFF,TGTGCCAGCAGCCAGGCGAACACCGGGGAGCTGTTTTTT
TRBV20-1,many,TRBD2,TRBJ2-1,15,CSARGQLAGNNEQFF,TGCAGTGCTAGGGGCCAGCTAGCGGGAAACAATGAGCAGTTCTTC
TRBV7-7,many,NA,TRBJ1-6,13,CASSDTLGSPLHF,TGTGCTAGCAGCGACACATTGGGTTCACCCCTCCACTTT
TRBV12-3/TRBV12-4,many,NA,TRBJ1-1,10,CASSPGQAFF,TGTGCCAGCAGTCCCGGGCAAGCTTTCTTT
TRBV7-9,few,NA,TRBJ2-7,9,CATDYEQYF,TGTGCCACCGACTACGAGCAGTACTTC
TRBV15,once,TRBD2,TRBJ2-3,15,CATTWQRGGTDTQYF,TGTGCCACCACCTGGCAGCGGGGGGGGACAGATACGCAGTATTTT
TRBV12-3/TRBV12-4,many,NA,TRBJ2-7,17,CASSLASGSVGLGEQYF,TGTGCCAGCAGTTTAGCGTCAGGTTCTGTCGGTTTGGGGGAGCAGTACTTC
TRBV12-3/TRBV12-4,many,NA,TRBJ2-7,14,CASSFRGTSAEQYF,TGTGCCAGCAGTTTTCGTGGGACGAGCGCCGAGCAGTACTTC
TRBV6-4,NA,NA,TRBJ1-1,14,CASSEQTGNTEASF,TGTGCCAGCAGTGAGCAAACAGGGAACACTGAAGCTTCCTTT
TRBV7-9,many,NA,TRBJ1-1,13,CASSLQPNTEAFF,TGTGCCAGCAGCCTACAGCCGAACACTGAAGCTTTCTTT
TRBV5-1,many,NA,TRBJ2-3,16,CASSLEGRTSTDTQYF,TGCGCCAGCAGCTTGGAAGGGCGGACTAGCACAGATACGCAGTATTTT
TRBV29-1,NA,TRBD1,TRBJ1-1,15,CSASLGTGVGGKAFF,TGCAGCGCTAGCTTAGGGACAGGGGTTGGGGGCAAAGCTTTCTTT
TRBV19,NA,TRBD1,TRBJ1-1,15,CASSIGDRGNTEAFF,TGTGCCAGTAGTATAGGGGACAGGGGGAACACTGAAGCTTTCTTT
TRBV4-1,NA,TRBD2,TRBJ2-2,16,CASSQLERGLLGELFF,TGCGCCAGCAGCCAGCTCGAGCGGGGGCTTCTCGGGGAGCTGTTTTTT
TRBV10-2,NA,NA,TRBJ2-3,17,CASTEAGNLASTDTQYF,TGCGCCAGCACCGAGGCCGGGAATTTGGCTAGCACAGATACGCAGTATTTT
TRBV5-8,many,NA,TRBJ2-2,15,CASSLADANTGELFF,TGTGCCAGCAGCTTGGCAGACGCGAACACCGGGGAGCTGTTTTTT
TRBV19,many,TRBD1,TRBJ1-2,15,CASSTTRQGAYGYTF,TGTGCCAGTAGTACGACGAGACAGGGGGCCTATGGCTACACCTTC
TRBV24-1,many,TRBD1,TRBJ2-4,17,CATSDKDRGKAKNIQYF,TGTGCCACCAGTGACAAGGACAGGGGGAAAGCCAAAAACATTCAGTACTTC
TRBV6-2/TRBV6-3,many,TRBD1,TRBJ1-2,12,CASGGQGNGYTF,TGTGCCAGCGGGGGACAGGGGAATGGCTACACCTTC
TRBV19,many,TRBD1,TRBJ2-1,15,CASSIQGQGVDEQFF,TGTGCCAGTAGTATTCAGGGACAGGGGGTAGATGAGCAGTTCTTC
TRBV19,many,TRBD2,TRBJ2-5,18,CASSKGASGGAYQETQYF,TGTGCCAGTAGTAAAGGGGCTAGCGGGGGGGCTTACCAAGAGACCCAGTACTTC
TRBV6-1,NA,TRBD1,TRBJ2-1,16,CASSGRGSSSYNEQFF,TGTGCCAGCAGTGGCAGGGGGAGTTCGTCCTACAATGAGCAGTTCTTC
TRBV5-1,many,NA,TRBJ1-2,15,CASSLVPGDSRGYTF,TGCGCCAGCAGCTTAGTTCCAGGTGATAGTAGAGGCTACACCTTC
TRBV20-1,NA,TRBD2,TRBJ2-3,16,CSTPAHLAGGTDTQYF,TGCAGTACCCCGGCCCATCTAGCGGGGGGCACAGATACGCAGTATTTT
TRBV30,few,TRBD1,TRBJ2-1,13,CAWRFRGRDEQFF,TGTGCCTGGAGATTCAGGGGGCGCGATGAGCAGTTCTTC
TRBV9,NA,NA,TRBJ2-5,14,CASSVGGSTETQYF,TGTGCCAGCAGCGTAGGGGGGAGCACTGAGACCCAGTACTTC
TRBV11-1,many,TRBD2,TRBJ2-3,17,CASSLGLAGEGADTQYF,TGTGCCAGCAGCCTCGGACTAGCCGGGGAGGGGGCAGATACGCAGTATTTT
TRBV5-6,NA,NA,TRBJ2-7,14,CASSLDSASYEQYF,TGTGCCAGCAGCTTGGATAGCGCCAGCTACGAGCAGTACTTC
TRBV5-1,many,TRBD2,TRBJ2-3,17,CASSLALLAVDTDTQYF,TGCGCCAGCAGCTTGGCCTTACTAGCGGTAGACACAGATACGCAGTATTTT
TRBV10-3,NA,NA,TRBJ1-2,16,CAITADGEGDSYGYTF,TGTGCCATCACTGCGGACGGGGAGGGGGATAGCTATGGCTACACCTTC
TRBV10-3,NA,NA,TRBJ1-2,17,CAISEAGAGASTLGYTF,TGTGCCATCAGTGAGGCGGGTGCAGGGGCCAGTACCCTTGGCTACACCTTC
TRBV7-9,NA,NA,TRBJ1-1,13,CASSQSRIAEAFF,TGTGCCAGCAGCCAATCCAGGATTGCTGAAGCTTTCTTT
TRBV11-2,NA,NA,TRBJ1-4,16,CASMLAGLSTNEKLFF,TGTGCCAGCATGCTAGCGGGGTTGTCAACTAATGAAAAACTGTTTTTT
TRBV29-1,NA,TRBD2,TRBJ2-3,14,CSALTSGRLDTQYF,TGCAGCGCCCTAACTAGCGGGAGGCTCGATACGCAGTATTTT
TRBV19,NA,TRBD1,TRBJ1-4,16,CASSPRGGTGKEKLFF,TGTGCCAGTAGCCCTCGAGGTGGGACAGGGAAAGAAAAACTGTTTTTT
TRBV15,NA,TRBD1,TRBJ2-7,13,CATSTGVSYEQYF,TGTGCCACCTCGACAGGGGTATCCTACGAGCAGTACTTC
TRBV11-2,NA,TRBD2,TRBJ2-7,15,CASSYPGLATSEQYF,TGTGCCAGCAGCTACCCGGGACTAGCGACCTCCGAGCAGTACTTC